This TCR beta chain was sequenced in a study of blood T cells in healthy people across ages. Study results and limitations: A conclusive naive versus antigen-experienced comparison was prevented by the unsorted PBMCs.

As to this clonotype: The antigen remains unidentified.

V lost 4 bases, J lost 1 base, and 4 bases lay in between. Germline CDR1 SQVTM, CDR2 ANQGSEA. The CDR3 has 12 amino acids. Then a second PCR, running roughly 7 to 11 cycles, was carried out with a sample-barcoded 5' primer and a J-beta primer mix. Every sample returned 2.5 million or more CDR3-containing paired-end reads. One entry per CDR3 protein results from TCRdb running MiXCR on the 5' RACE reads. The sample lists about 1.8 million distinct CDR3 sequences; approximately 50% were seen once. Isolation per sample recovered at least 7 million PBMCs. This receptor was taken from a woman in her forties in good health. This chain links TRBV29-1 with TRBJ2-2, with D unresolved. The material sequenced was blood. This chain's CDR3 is CSVGQNTGELFF. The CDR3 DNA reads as TGCAGCGTTGGGCAGAACACCGGGGAGCTGTTTTTT.